The clone carrying this T cell receptor (beta chain) is judged medium-sized. Its cognate antigen is unknown. This beta chain is a stray sequence in a library constructed for alpha chains; its clone size is not meaningful. CDR1 and CDR2 (germline): SGHVS, FNYEAQ. The CDR3 has 19 residues. V trimming: 5 bases; J trimming: 0 bases; junction bases outside the gene matches: 14. Time point given: sample taken at primary tumor resection. This specimen belongs to a study of spatial heterogeneity in lung cancer. Study outcomes and limitations: Intratumoral expanded alpha and beta TCR counts were found to track tumor mutation counts.

TCRdb used MiXCR to reprocess the 5' RACE reads, holding one entry per CDR3 protein. The table lists several thousand distinct CDR3 sequences, about 8% of them singletons. Sequences were derived from lung tumor tissue, sampled at surgery. The sequence derives from a male donor with early-stage non-small cell lung cancer. The V call is TRBV7-6, the J call TRBJ2-1, with TRBD1 matching 9 bases. CDR3 sequence: CASSTPRGQGGPSYNEQFF. The CDR3 nucleotides read TGTGCCAGCAGCACCCCCCGGGGACAGGGAGGGCCCTCCTACAATGAGCAGTTCTTC. The full variable domain, completed using reference TRBV7-6 and TRBJ2-1, is GAGVSQSPRYKVTKRGQDVALRCDPISGHVSLYWYRQALGQGPEFLTYFNYEAQQDKSGLPNDRFSAERPEGSISTLTIQRTEQRDSAMYRCASSTPRGQGGPSYNEQFFGPGTRLTVL.